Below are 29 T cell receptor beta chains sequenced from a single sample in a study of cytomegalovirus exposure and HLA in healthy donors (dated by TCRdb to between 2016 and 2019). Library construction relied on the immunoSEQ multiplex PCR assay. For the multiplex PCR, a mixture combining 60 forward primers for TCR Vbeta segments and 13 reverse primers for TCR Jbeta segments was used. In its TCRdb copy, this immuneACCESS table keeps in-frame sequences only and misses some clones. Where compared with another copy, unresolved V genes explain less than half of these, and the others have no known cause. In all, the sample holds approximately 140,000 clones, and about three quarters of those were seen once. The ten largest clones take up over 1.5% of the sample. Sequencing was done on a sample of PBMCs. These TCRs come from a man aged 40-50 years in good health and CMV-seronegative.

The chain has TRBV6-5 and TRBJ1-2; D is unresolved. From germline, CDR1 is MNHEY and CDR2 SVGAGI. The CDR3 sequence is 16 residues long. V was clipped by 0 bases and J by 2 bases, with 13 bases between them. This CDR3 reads CASSYSSTAVNYGYTF. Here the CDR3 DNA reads TGTGCCAGCAGTTACTCGAGTACAGCAGTAAACTATGGCTACACCTTC.

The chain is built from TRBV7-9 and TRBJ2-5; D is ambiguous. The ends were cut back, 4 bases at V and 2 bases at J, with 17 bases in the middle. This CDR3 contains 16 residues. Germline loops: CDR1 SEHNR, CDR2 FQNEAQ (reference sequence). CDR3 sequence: CASSSLLTHKQETQYF. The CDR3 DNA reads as TGTGCCAGCAGCTCATTATTAACACACAAGCAAGAGACCCAGTACTTC.

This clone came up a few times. The CDR3 coding sequence is TGTGCCAGCAGAGAACTAGCAAGCACCGGGGAGCTGTTTTTT. Residues: CASRELASTGELFF. The V call is TRBV6-4, the J call TRBJ2-2, with D possibly matching TRBD2 (6 bases). This CDR3 spans 14 amino acids. Trimming shortened V by 6 bases and J by 4 bases, and 12 bases separated the two germline ends. Germline CDR1 is MRHNA and CDR2 is SNTAGT.

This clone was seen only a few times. The CDR3 sequence: CATRPLFTGAEQFF. CDR3 in DNA: TGTGCCACCCGCCCCCTCTTTACGGGTGCTGAGCAGTTCTTC. The chain is built from TRBV10-3 and TRBJ2-1; unclear D gene. This CDR3 has 14 residues. Per the germline V gene, CDR1 is ENHRY and CDR2 is SYGVKD. Between the trimmed V and J ends, which lost 10 bases and 9 bases, there was a span of 22 bases.

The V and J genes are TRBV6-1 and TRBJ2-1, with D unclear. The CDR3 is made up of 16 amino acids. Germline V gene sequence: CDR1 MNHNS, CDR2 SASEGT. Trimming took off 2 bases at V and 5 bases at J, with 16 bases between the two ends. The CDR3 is CASSESNSGLNNEQFF. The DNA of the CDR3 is TGTGCCAGCAGTGAATCCAACAGTGGCCTTAACAATGAGCAGTTCTTC.

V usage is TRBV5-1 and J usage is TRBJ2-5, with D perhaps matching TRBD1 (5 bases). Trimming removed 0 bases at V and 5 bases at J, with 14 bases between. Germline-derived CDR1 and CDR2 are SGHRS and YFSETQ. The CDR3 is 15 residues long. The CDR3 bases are TGCGCCAGCAGCTTGGAGGGGAAAAGGGTGGAGACCCAGTACTTC. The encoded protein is CASSLEGKRVETQYF.

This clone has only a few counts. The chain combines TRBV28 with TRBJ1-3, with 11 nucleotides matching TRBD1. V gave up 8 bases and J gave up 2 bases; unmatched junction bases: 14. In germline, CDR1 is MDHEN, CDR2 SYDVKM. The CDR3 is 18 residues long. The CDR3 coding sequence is TGTGCCAGCGCCAGTCTGGACAGGGGGCTTTCGACTGGAAACACCATATATTTT. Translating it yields CASASLDRGLSTGNTIYF.

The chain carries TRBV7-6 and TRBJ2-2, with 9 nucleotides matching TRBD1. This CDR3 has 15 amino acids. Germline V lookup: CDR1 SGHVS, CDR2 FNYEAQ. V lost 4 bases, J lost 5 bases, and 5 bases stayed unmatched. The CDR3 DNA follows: TGTGCCAGCAGCTCCAGACAGGGGGAAACCGGGGAGCTGTTTTTT. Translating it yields CASSSRQGETGELFF.

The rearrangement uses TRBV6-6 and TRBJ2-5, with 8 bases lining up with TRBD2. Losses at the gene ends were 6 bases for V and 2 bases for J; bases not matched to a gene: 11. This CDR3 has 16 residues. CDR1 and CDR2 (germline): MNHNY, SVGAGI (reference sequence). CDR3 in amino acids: CASSLKVGGAQETQYF. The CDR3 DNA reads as TGTGCCAGCAGCCTAAAGGTCGGGGGGGCACAAGAGACCCAGTACTTC.

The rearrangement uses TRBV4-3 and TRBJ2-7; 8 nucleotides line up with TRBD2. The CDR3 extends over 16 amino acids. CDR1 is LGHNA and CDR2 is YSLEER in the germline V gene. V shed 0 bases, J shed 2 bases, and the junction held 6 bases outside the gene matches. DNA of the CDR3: TGCGCCAGCAGCCAAGATAGCGGGACGCCTACCTACGAGCAGTACTTC. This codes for CASSQDSGTPTYEQYF.

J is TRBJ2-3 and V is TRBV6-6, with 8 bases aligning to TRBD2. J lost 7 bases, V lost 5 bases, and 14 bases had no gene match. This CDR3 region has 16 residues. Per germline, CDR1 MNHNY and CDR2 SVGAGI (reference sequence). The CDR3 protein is CASSPDIAGFTHTQYF. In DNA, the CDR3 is TGTGCCAGCAGTCCTGACATAGCGGGATTCACCCATACGCAGTATTTT.

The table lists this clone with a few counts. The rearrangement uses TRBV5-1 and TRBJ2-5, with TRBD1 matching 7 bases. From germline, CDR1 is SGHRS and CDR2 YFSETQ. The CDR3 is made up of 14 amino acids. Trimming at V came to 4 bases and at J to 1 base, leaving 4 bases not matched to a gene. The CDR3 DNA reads TGCGCCAGCAGCCGGACAGGAGGCCAAGAGACCCAGTACTTC. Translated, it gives CASSRTGGQETQYF.

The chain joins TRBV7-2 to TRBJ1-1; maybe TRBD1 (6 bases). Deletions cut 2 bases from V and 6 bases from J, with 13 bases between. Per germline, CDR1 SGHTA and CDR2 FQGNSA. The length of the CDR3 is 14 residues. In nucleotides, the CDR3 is TGTGCCAGCAGCTTACAGGCAGGGGTCCCTGAAGCTTTCTTT. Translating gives CASSLQAGVPEAFF.

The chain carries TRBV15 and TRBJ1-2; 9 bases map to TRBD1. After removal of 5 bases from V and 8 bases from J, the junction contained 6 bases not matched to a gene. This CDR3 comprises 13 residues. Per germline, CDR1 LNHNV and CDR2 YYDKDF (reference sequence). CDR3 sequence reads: CATSVDRGTGYTF. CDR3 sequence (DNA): TGTGCCACCAGCGTAGACAGGGGGACAGGCTACACCTTC. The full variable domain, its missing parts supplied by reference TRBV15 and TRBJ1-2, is DAMVIQNPRYQVTQFGKPVTLSCSQTLNHNVMYWYQQKSSQAPKLLFHYYDKDFNNEADTPDNFQSRRPNTSFCFLDIRSPGLGDTAMYLCATSVDRGTGYTFGSGTRLTVV.

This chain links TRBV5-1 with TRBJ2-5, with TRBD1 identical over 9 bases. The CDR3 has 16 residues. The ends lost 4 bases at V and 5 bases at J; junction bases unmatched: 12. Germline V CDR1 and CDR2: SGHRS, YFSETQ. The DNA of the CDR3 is TGCGCCAGCAGCCAAACCGGGACAGGGTCCGGGGAGACCCAGTACTTC. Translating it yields CASSQTGTGSGETQYF.

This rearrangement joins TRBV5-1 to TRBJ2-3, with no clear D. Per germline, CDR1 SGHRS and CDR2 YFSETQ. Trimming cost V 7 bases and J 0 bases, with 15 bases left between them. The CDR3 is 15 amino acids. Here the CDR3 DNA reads TGCGCCAGCCGGGTTGGCAGCCCTAGCACAGATACGCAGTATTTT. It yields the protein CASRVGSPSTDTQYF.

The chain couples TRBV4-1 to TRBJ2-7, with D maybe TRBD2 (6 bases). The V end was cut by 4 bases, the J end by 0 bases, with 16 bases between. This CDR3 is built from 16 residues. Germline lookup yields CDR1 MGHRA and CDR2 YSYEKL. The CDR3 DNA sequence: TGCGCCAGCAGCCTGGGAGGTTACAGCAACTCCTACGAGCAGTACTTC. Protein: CASSLGGYSNSYEQYF.

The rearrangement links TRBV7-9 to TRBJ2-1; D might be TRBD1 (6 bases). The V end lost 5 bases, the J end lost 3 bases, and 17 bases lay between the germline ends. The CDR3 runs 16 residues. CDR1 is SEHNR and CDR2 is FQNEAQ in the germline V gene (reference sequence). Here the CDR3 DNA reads TGTGCCAGCAGCGCGACTGAGGGGGTCCTCTACAATGAGCAGTTCTTC. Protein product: CASSATEGVLYNEQFF. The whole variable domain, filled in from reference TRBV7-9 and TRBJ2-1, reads DTGVSQNPRHKITKRGQNVTFRCDPISEHNRLYWYRQTLGQGPEFLTYFQNEAQLEKSRLLSDRFSAERPKGSFSTLEIQRTEQGDSAMYLCASSATEGVLYNEQFFGPGTRLTVL.

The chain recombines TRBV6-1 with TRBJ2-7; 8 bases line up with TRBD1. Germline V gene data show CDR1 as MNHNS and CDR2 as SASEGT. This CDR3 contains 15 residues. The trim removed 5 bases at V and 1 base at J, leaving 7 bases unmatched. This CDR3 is CASSLGTGASYEQYF. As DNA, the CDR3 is TGTGCCAGCAGTTTGGGGACAGGAGCTTCCTACGAGCAGTACTTC.

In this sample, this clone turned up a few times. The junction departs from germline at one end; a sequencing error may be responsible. CDR3 sequence reads: CASSLEGGGAGELFF. CDR3 nucleotides: TGTGCCAGCAGCTTGGAAGGGGGAGGGGCCGGGGAGCTGTTTTTT. The chain uses TRBV5-1 and TRBJ2-2, with D perhaps matching TRBD2 (7 bases). Germline V gives CDR1 SGHRS, CDR2 YFSETQ. This CDR3 has 15 residues.

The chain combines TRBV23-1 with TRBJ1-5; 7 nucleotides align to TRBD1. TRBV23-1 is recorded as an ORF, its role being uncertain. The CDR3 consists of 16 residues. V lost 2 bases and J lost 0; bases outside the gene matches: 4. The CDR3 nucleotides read TGCGCCAGCAGTCAAACGGGACAGCATAGCAATCAGCCCCAGCATTTT. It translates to CASSQTGQHSNQPQHF.

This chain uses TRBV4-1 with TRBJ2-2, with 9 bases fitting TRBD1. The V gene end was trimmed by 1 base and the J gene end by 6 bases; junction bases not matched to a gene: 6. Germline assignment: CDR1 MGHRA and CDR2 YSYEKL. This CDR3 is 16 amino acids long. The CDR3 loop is CASSQVGTGLAGELFF. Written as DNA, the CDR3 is TGCGCCAGCAGCCAAGTGGGGACAGGGCTAGCCGGGGAGCTGTTTTTT.

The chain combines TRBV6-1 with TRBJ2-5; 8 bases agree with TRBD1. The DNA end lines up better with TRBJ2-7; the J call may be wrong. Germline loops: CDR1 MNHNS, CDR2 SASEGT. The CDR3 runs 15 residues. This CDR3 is CASSITGTGSYEQYF. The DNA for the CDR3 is TGTGCCAGCAGTATAACCGGGACAGGCTCCTACGAGCAGTACTTC.

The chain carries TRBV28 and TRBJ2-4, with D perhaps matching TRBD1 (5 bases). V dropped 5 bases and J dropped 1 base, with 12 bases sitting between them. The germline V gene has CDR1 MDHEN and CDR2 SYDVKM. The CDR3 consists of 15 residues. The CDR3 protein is CASSPTDKAKNIQYF. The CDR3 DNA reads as TGTGCCAGCAGTCCGACGGACAAGGCCAAAAACATTCAGTACTTC.

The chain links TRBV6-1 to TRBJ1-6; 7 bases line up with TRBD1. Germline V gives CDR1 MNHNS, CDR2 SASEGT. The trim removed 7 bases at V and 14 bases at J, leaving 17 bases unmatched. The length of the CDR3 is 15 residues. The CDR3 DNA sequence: TGTGCCAGCAATCCGTCGGAGGCAGGGGGTAGGGCCCTCCACTTT. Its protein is CASNPSEAGGRALHF.

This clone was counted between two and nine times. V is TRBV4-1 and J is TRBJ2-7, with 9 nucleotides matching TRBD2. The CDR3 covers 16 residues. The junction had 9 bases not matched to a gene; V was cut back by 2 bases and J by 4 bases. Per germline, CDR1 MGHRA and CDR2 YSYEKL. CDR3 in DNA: TGCGCCAGCAGCCAACGCGGGACTAGCTCCCTTTACGAGCAGTACTTC. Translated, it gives CASSQRGTSSLYEQYF.

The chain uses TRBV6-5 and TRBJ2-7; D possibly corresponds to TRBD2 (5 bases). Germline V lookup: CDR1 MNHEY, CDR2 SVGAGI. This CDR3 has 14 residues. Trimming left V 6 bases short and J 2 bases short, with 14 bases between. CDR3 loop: CASRAPRVPYEQYF. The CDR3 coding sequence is TGTGCCAGCAGAGCCCCGAGGGTCCCCTACGAGCAGTACTTC.

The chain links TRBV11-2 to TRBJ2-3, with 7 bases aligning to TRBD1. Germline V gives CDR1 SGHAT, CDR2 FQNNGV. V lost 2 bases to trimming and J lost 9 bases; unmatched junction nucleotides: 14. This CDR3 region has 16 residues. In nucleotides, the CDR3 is TGTGCCAGCAGCTTACAACGCGTCCAGGGGGTCGACACGCAGTATTTT. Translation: CASSLQRVQGVDTQYF.

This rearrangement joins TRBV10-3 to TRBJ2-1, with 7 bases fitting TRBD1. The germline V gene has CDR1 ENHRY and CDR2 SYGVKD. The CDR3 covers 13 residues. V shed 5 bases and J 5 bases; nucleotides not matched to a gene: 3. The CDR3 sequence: CAISWDRDNEQFF. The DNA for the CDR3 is TGTGCCATCAGTTGGGACAGAGACAATGAGCAGTTCTTC.